This TCR beta chain was sequenced in a study of CD8 T cells in ankylosing spondylitis. With 6 bases removed from V and 7 bases from J, the gap between germline ends came to 15 bases. This CDR3 region has 13 residues. From germline, CDR1 is LNHDA and CDR2 SQIVND (reference sequence). TCRdb processed the 5' RACE reads anew with MiXCR; each CDR3 protein has one entry. The sample lists about 340,000 distinct CDR3 sequences, around 15% seen once, with about 1% in the top ten. The clonotype was recovered from a male donor with ankylosing spondylitis or in good health (not recorded which). V is TRBV19 and J is TRBJ1-1; TRBD1 might be the D (5 bases). Specimen: blood, either unsorted or a sorted T cell fraction (not recorded which). This CDR3 reads CASSLGFQGEAFF. The CDR3 coding sequence is TGTGCCAGTAGCTTGGGATTCCAGGGTGAAGCTTTCTTT.